This passage covers 17 T cell receptor beta chains from one sample sequenced in a study of a mutant IDH1 vaccine in newly diagnosed glioma. The protocol was immunoSEQ multiplex PCR, while the TCRdb copy is restricted to in-frame clones and leaves out a portion. The sample carries just under 80,000 clones, roughly 91% recorded once. Time point noted: week 5, during vaccination. A 20-mer mutant IDH1 peptide at 300 ug was injected subcutaneously with topical imiquimod. No antigen has been assigned to these receptors. This specimen was PBMCs, taken from a glioma patient whose treatment included an IDH1 peptide vaccine. Receptors were obtained from a woman between 50 and 59 years old with glioma.

V usage is TRBV28 and J usage is TRBJ1-5, with 9 bases identical to TRBD1. CDR1 is MDHEN and CDR2 is SYDVKM in the germline V gene. The V segment lost 7 bases and the J segment 2 bases; nucleotides outside the gene matches: 6. This CDR3 has 15 amino acids. The CDR3 DNA sequence: TGTGCCAGCATTATACAGGGGGCGGGCAATCAGCCCCAGCATTTT. It codes for CASIIQGAGNQPQHF.

This rearrangement joins TRBV28 to TRBJ2-1; D not resolved. This CDR3 contains 12 residues. Trimming removed 4 bases from V and 11 bases from J, with 12 bases in between. Germline V CDR1 and CDR2: MDHEN, SYDVKM. DNA for the CDR3: TGTGCCAGCAGTTCCCCTTTTGGGAAGCAGTTCTTC. Encoded protein: CASSSPFGKQFF.

CDR3 bases: TGCGCCAGCAGCCAACCGGGACGCAGAGATGAGCAGTACTTC. Protein product: CASSQPGRRDEQYF. The J gene is TRBJ2-5, the V gene TRBV4-1, with D possibly being TRBD1 or TRBD2 (5 bases each). Germline lookup yields CDR1 MGHRA and CDR2 YSYEKL. Between the trimmed V and J ends, which lost 2 bases and 11 bases, there was a span of 18 bases. The CDR3 runs 14 residues.

The V and J genes are TRBV29-1 and TRBJ2-3; D is perhaps TRBD2 (6 bases). The V gene's germline CDR1 is SQVTM and CDR2 ANQGSEA. This CDR3 comprises 13 residues. Trimming took off 8 bases at V and 2 bases at J, with 14 bases between the two ends. The CDR3 DNA reads as TGCAGCATCCGGGACTCAACCACAGATACGCAGTATTTT. This gives the protein CSIRDSTTDTQYF.

The rearrangement links TRBV5-1 to TRBJ2-6, with D possibly being TRBD1 (5 bases). The germline V and J ends were trimmed by 0 bases and 0 bases, with 7 bases remaining between them. CDR1 is SGHRS and CDR2 is YFSETQ in the germline V gene. This CDR3 has 16 residues. As DNA, the CDR3 is TGCGCCAGCAGCTTGGGACAGTACTCTGGGGCCAACGTCCTGACTTTC. Translating it yields CASSLGQYSGANVLTF.

The chain employs TRBV10-3 and TRBJ2-1; tentative D call: TRBD2 (5 bases). V shed 11 bases and J shed 1 base, with 12 bases lying between them. This CDR3 has 13 residues. The germline CDR1 and CDR2 sequences are ENHRY and SYGVKD. The CDR3 nucleotides read TGTGCCGCCGCTTCGGGGTCCTACAATGAGCAGTTCTTC. Translating it yields CAAASGSYNEQFF.

The chain combines TRBV7-9 with TRBJ1-1; D might be TRBD1 (6 bases). V dropped 1 base and J dropped 0 bases, with 15 bases sitting between them. In germline, CDR1 is SEHNR, CDR2 FQNEAQ (reference sequence). The CDR3 is 17 amino acids. The DNA for the CDR3 is TGTGCCAGCAGCTTAGAGTTCCGGGGACAACTGAACACTGAAGCTTTCTTT. This gives the protein CASSLEFRGQLNTEAFF.

The rearrangement joins TRBV27 to TRBJ1-4; TRBD1 agrees at 8 bases. V trimming: 5 bases; J trimming: 8 bases; junction bases outside the gene matches: 10. Germline loops: CDR1 MNHEY, CDR2 SMNVEV (reference sequence). This CDR3 is 15 amino acids long. The CDR3 is CASSPTDRVSEKLFF. As DNA, the CDR3 is TGTGCCAGCAGTCCGACGGACAGGGTATCCGAAAAACTGTTTTTT.

This sequence joins TRBV7-9 and TRBJ2-5, with TRBD1 matching 12 bases. Trimming cost V 5 bases and J 5 bases; bases outside gene matches: 12. The germline CDR1 and CDR2 sequences are SEHNR and FQNEAQ (reference sequence). This CDR3 is 17 amino acids long. CDR3 sequence: CASSPRPGTGGWETQYF. The CDR3 nucleotides are TGTGCCAGCAGCCCCCGCCCCGGGACAGGGGGCTGGGAGACCCAGTACTTC.

A few counts support this clone. The rearrangement links TRBV5-5 to TRBJ2-1; 12 positions agree with TRBD2. The CDR3 consists of 15 residues. V dropped 2 bases and J dropped 4; count of bases not matched to a gene: 1. Germline V lookup: CDR1 SGHKS, CDR2 YYEKEE (reference sequence). The CDR3 region is CASSLGLAGYNEQFF. The DNA of the CDR3 is TGTGCCAGCAGCTTAGGACTAGCGGGATACAATGAGCAGTTCTTC.

The rearrangement uses TRBV18 and TRBJ2-5; D perhaps matches TRBD1 (6 bases). The V gene lost 4 bases and the J gene lost 1 base, with 13 bases spanning the gap. The CDR3 spans 15 residues. CDR1 and CDR2 from the germline V gene are KGHSH and LQKENI. As DNA, the CDR3 is TGTGCCAGCTCACTCGGGACAACCGTCCAAGAGACCCAGTACTTC. Encoded protein: CASSLGTTVQETQYF.

This chain connects TRBV27 to TRBJ2-5, with 11 bases lining up with TRBD2. The CDR3 loop spans 15 amino acids. With V trimmed by 4 bases and J by 5 bases, 6 bases remained unmatched. The V gene's germline CDR1 is MNHEY and CDR2 SMNVEV (reference sequence). This CDR3 is CASSSQSSGRETQYF. In DNA form, the CDR3 reads TGTGCCAGCAGTTCCCAATCTAGCGGGAGGGAGACCCAGTACTTC.

CDR3 in DNA: TGCGCCAGCAGCTTCCACAGGGATGGCTACACCTTC. Translation gives CASSFHRDGYTF. The chain combines TRBV5-1 with TRBJ1-2, with D possibly TRBD1 on 6 matching bases. Germline CDR1 and CDR2: SGHRS and YFSETQ. CDR3 length: 12 amino acids. Trimming cost V 2 bases and J 6 bases, with 8 bases left between them.

The chain employs TRBV7-3 and TRBJ2-2; the match to TRBD1 covers 8 bases. This CDR3 is 15 amino acids long. V was pared by 4 bases and J by 5 bases, with 6 bases of the junction left unmatched. The germline gives CDR1 SGHTA, CDR2 FQGTGA. The CDR3 region is CASSSSGQETGELFF. DNA for the CDR3: TGTGCCAGCAGCTCCTCGGGACAGGAGACCGGGGAGCTGTTTTTT.

This clone has just one count. The genes are TRBV9 and TRBJ2-3; maybe TRBD2 (5 bases). The CDR3 length is 15 residues. Germline-derived CDR1 and CDR2 are SGDLS and YYNGEE. V lost 2 bases and J lost 5, with 15 bases in between. CDR3 sequence (DNA): TGTGCCAGCAGCGTTTCGGACTTCCTGGGAGATACGCAGTATTTT. Translated, it gives CASSVSDFLGDTQYF.

The chain is built from TRBV18 and TRBJ2-3, with TRBD1 identical over 8 bases. V gave up 6 bases and J gave up 1 base; unmatched junction bases: 6. This CDR3 region has 15 residues. Germline V lookup: CDR1 KGHSH, CDR2 LQKENI. CDR3 sequence (DNA): TGTGCCAGCTCTAGCCAGGGACAGGGCACAGATACGCAGTATTTT. This gives the protein CASSSQGQGTDTQYF.

The chain employs TRBV6-6 and TRBJ1-1, with TRBD1 matching 7 bases. Germline V lookup: CDR1 MNHNY, CDR2 SVGAGI (reference sequence). V lost 7 bases to trimming and J lost 2 bases; unmatched junction nucleotides: 7. The CDR3 covers 14 residues. The CDR3 DNA follows: TGTGCCAGCAACTTCGGGACAGCAAACACTGAAGCTTTCTTT. This gives the protein CASNFGTANTEAFF.